The 21 T cell receptor beta chains in this list originate from one sample, sequenced in a study of OX40 agonist ivuxolimab in advanced cancers. Profiling relied on immunoSEQ multiplex PCR, and the TCRdb table lists in-frame clones only, not all of them. The table includes some 50,000 clones, 83% detected once. Here the sequenced sample was CD4+ or CD8+ T cells sorted from blood, taken in a trial of the OX40 agonist ivuxolimab. All receptors come from an adult with an advanced solid tumor such as melanoma, head and neck, liver or kidney cancer.

The CDR3 sequence: CASSSGTRNNEQFF. CDR3 DNA sequence: TGTGCCAGCAGCTCCGGGACTAGGAACAATGAGCAGTTCTTC. The chain carries TRBV11-3 and TRBJ2-1, with TRBD2 identical over 8 bases. Per the germline V gene, CDR1 is SGHNT and CDR2 is YENEEA. The CDR3 extends over 14 amino acids. V was clipped by 4 bases and J by 5 bases; unmatched bases: 4.

The rearrangement links TRBV28 to TRBJ1-5; D unclear. Trimming cost V 1 base and J 7 bases, with 11 bases left between them. Germline-derived CDR1 and CDR2 are MDHEN and SYDVKM. The CDR3 consists of 14 residues. CDR3: CASSLLWGEQPQHF. The CDR3 DNA follows: TGTGCCAGCAGTTTATTATGGGGAGAACAGCCCCAGCATTTT.

The rearrangement uses TRBV28 and TRBJ2-1; D perhaps matches TRBD1 (6 bases). The CDR3 is 12 residues long. Germline V CDR1 and CDR2: MDHEN, SYDVKM. V shed 5 bases and J shed 10 bases, with 12 bases lying between them. In DNA, the CDR3 is TGTGCCAGCAGTCCTTACAGGGACGAGCAGTTCTTC. This codes for CASSPYRDEQFF.

The chain links TRBV6-6 to TRBJ1-3, with D possibly matching TRBD1 (6 bases). The CDR3 runs 16 residues. CDR1 is MNHNY, CDR2 SVGAGI, per germline (reference sequence). V was shortened by 6 bases and J by 4 bases, with 19 bases between the two germline ends. The CDR3: CASSRPRAGDGNTIYF. CDR3 sequence (DNA): TGTGCCAGCAGCCGACCGAGGGCAGGGGACGGAAACACCATATATTTT.

The chain combines TRBV18 with TRBJ2-7; a possible D gene is TRBD1 (6 bases). V lost 4 bases, J lost 2 bases, and 9 bases lay in between. Per the germline V gene, CDR1 is KGHSH and CDR2 is LQKENI. This CDR3 contains 13 residues. The CDR3 DNA is TGTGCCAGCTCACAGGGACACACCTACGAGCAGTACTTC. Translating it yields CASSQGHTYEQYF.

The V call is TRBV14, the J call TRBJ2-3; D gene unclear. CDR3 length: 14 amino acids. Trimming left V 1 base short and J 7 bases short, with 12 bases between. From germline, CDR1 is SGHDN and CDR2 FVKESK. The CDR3 coding sequence is TGTGCCAGCAGCCAAGTCAGTGGAATGAATACGCAGTATTTT. Translation: CASSQVSGMNTQYF.

By sample fraction, this clone is medium-sized. The rearrangement uses TRBV7-7 and TRBJ1-4, with 7 bases that match TRBD1. The CDR3 has 15 amino acids. With V trimmed by 5 bases and J by 2 bases, 5 bases remained unmatched. Germline-derived CDR1 and CDR2 are SSHAT and FNYEAQ (reference sequence). Written as DNA, the CDR3 is TGTGCCAGCAGCCCTGGAGGGGGCACTAATGAAAAACTGTTTTTT. This translates into CASSPGGGTNEKLFF. Filled out from reference TRBV7-7 and TRBJ1-4, the complete variable domain reads GAGVSQSPRYKVTKRGQDVTLRCDPISSHATLYWYQQALGQGPEFLTYFNYEAQPDKSGLPSDRFSAERPEGSISTLTIQRTEQRDSAMYRCASSPGGGTNEKLFFGSGTQLSVL.

V gene TRBV7-6 combines with J gene TRBJ2-5, with 10 bases that match TRBD2. The J call is uncertain, as TRBJ2-7 better fits the DNA end. The CDR3 length is 15 residues. The germline CDR1 and CDR2 sequences are SGHVS and FNYEAQ. This CDR3 is CASSAQTSGYYEQYF. The CDR3 DNA reads as TGTGCCAGCAGCGCCCAGACTAGCGGGTACTACGAGCAGTACTTC.

The chain carries TRBV6-1 and TRBJ2-1; TRBD2 aligns across 14 bases. Germline V lookup: CDR1 MNHNS, CDR2 SASEGT. With 3 bases clipped from V and 6 bases from J, the junction kept 4 bases outside the gene matches. The CDR3 is 16 amino acids. The CDR3 region is CASSDRLAGGVNEQFF. CDR3 in DNA: TGTGCCAGCAGTGACCGACTAGCGGGAGGGGTCAATGAGCAGTTCTTC.

The rearrangement joins TRBV2 to TRBJ2-7; possible D gene TRBD2, 6 bases. Trimming cost V 5 bases and J 11 bases, with 16 bases left between them. CDR1 and CDR2 (germline): SNHLY, FYNNEI. This CDR3 has 12 amino acids. The chain's CDR3 is CASSPVGSVKYF. The CDR3 DNA is TGTGCCAGCAGTCCTGTCGGGAGCGTAAAGTACTTC.

V gene TRBV28 combines with J gene TRBJ2-4, with D perhaps matching TRBD1 (6 bases). The CDR3 contains 18 residues. The germline CDR1 and CDR2 sequences are MDHEN and SYDVKM. Trimming removed 5 bases at V and 0 bases at J, with 20 bases between. DNA of the CDR3: TGTGCCAGCAGTCCGAAGACATTCAGGGGAGTAGCCAAAAACATTCAGTACTTC. Translating it yields CASSPKTFRGVAKNIQYF.

This clone was detected a few times. The rearrangement uses TRBV2 and TRBJ1-5; no reliable D call. Per the germline V gene, CDR1 is SNHLY and CDR2 is FYNNEI. Trimming took 7 bases from V and 9 from J, leaving 13 bases between them. The CDR3 extends over 12 amino acids. The CDR3 DNA reads TGTGCCAGCACTTTACTCGGGCCGCCCCAGCATTTT. Translation gives CASTLLGPPQHF.

The chain couples TRBV11-2 to TRBJ2-3, with D possibly matching TRBD2 (5 bases). Germline values: CDR1 SGHAT, CDR2 FQNNGV. V gave up 5 bases and J gave up 4 bases, with 22 bases separating them. The CDR3 covers 17 residues. CDR3 nucleotide sequence: TGTGCCAGCAGCCCTGGGTTTGGAGGCCGAGCCCCAGATACGCAGTATTTT. Translating gives CASSPGFGGRAPDTQYF.

The chain recombines TRBV6-1 with TRBJ2-1; tentatively, D is TRBD2 (6 bases). Per the germline V gene, CDR1 is MNHNS and CDR2 is SASEGT. The CDR3 spans 15 residues. Trimming shortened V by 8 bases and J by 0 bases, and 14 bases separated the two germline ends. The CDR3 DNA reads as TGTGCCAGCGACGAGAACGGGGGCTCCTACAATGAGCAGTTCTTC. This gives the protein CASDENGGSYNEQFF.

J is TRBJ2-1 and V is TRBV6-5, with 10 bases matching TRBD1. Germline V gives CDR1 MNHEY, CDR2 SVGAGI. CDR3 length equals 12 residues. The J segment lost 14 bases and the V segment lost 6 bases, leaving 7 bases of the junction unmatched. CDR3 loop: CASRLGQGEEFF. The CDR3 DNA sequence: TGTGCCAGCAGACTCGGACAGGGGGAAGAGTTCTTC.

The rearrangement joins TRBV23-1 to TRBJ1-3; D uncertain. TRBV23-1 is placed among ORFs of uncertain function. V was cut by 10 bases and J by 2 bases, with 6 bases left in between. This CDR3 has 11 residues. The CDR3 coding sequence is TGCGCCACCCAACCTGGAAACACCATATATTTT. This codes for CATQPGNTIYF.

This clone has a handful of counts. The chain has TRBV6-5 and TRBJ1-4; 7 bases align to TRBD1. The germline V gene encodes CDR1 MNHEY and CDR2 SVGAGI. This CDR3 comprises 14 residues. V dropped 4 bases and J dropped 9; count of bases not matched to a gene: 8. The CDR3 nucleotides are TGTGCCAGCAGTTTGGACAGGAGGGAGCAAAAACTGTTTTTT. It specifies CASSLDRREQKLFF.

The rearrangement uses TRBV12-5 and TRBJ1-1; D call uncertain. The CDR3 runs 19 residues. CDR1 is LGHNT and CDR2 is FRNRAP in the germline V gene. Trimming took 0 bases from V and 0 from J, leaving 20 bases between them. The CDR3 is CASGLVPRSFSSLNTEAFF. DNA of the CDR3: TGTGCTAGTGGTTTGGTACCGAGGAGCTTCTCATCCTTGAACACTGAAGCTTTCTTT.

The chain combines TRBV2 with TRBJ2-1; TRBD1 matches 9 bases. Germline V lookup: CDR1 SNHLY, CDR2 FYNNEI. This CDR3 contains 15 residues. J lost 9 bases, V lost 6 bases, and 12 bases had no gene match. Here the CDR3 reads CASRRGQGNLSEQFF. The CDR3 bases are TGTGCCAGCAGGAGGGGACAGGGAAACTTAAGTGAGCAGTTCTTC.

The V gene is TRBV28, the J gene TRBJ2-7; D possibly corresponds to TRBD2 (6 bases). V was cut by 2 bases and J by 6 bases, with 8 bases left in between. Germline loops: CDR1 MDHEN, CDR2 SYDVKM. The CDR3 runs 12 residues. Here the CDR3 reads CASSLGGREQYF. As DNA, the CDR3 is TGTGCCAGCAGTTTAGGAGGGCGCGAGCAGTACTTC. The full variable domain, in which reference TRBV28 and TRBJ2-7 provide the parts outside the CDR3, is DVKVTQSSRYLVKRTGEKVFLECVQDMDHENMFWYRQDPGLGLRLIYFSYDVKMKEKGDIPEGYSVSREKKERFSLILESASTNQTSMYLCASSLGGREQYFGPGTRLTVT.

In this sample, this clone turned up once. V is TRBV4-2 and J is TRBJ2-5; perhaps TRBD1 as D (6 bases). The germline CDR1 and CDR2 sequences are LGHNA and YNFKEQ. V was pared by 4 bases and J by 2 bases, with 20 bases between. The CDR3 loop spans 17 amino acids. CDR3: CASSLVGSGAPQETQYF. As DNA, the CDR3 is TGTGCCAGCAGCCTCGTTGGGTCAGGGGCCCCTCAAGAGACCCAGTACTTC.